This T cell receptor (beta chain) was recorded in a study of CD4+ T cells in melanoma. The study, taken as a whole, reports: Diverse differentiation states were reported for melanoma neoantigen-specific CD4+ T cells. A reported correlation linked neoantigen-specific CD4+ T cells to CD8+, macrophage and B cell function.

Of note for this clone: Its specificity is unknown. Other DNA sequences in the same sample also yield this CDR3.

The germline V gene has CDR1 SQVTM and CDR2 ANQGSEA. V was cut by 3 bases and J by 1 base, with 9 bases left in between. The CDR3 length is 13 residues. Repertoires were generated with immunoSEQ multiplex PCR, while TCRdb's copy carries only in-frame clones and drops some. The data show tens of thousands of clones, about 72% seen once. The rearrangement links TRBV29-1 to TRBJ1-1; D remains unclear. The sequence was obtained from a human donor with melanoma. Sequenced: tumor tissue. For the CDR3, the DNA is TGCAGCGTTGATCGGGCAGAGAACACTGAAGCTTTCTTT. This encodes CSVDRAENTEAFF.